This T cell receptor beta chain was captured in a study of T cell responses to AZD1222 COVID-19 vaccine. In regard to this clone: Its target is not known.

Germline CDR1 and CDR2: MDHEN and SYDVKM. The CDR3 length is 16 residues. Trimming took 2 bases from V and 0 from J; bases not matched to a gene: 5. The repertoire was sequenced with immunoSEQ multiplex PCR; TCRdb's copy has only in-frame clones and lacks some. The sample holds roughly 200,000 clones, around 94% seen once. Study-wide results and caveats: Unmutated variant regions reportedly attract nearly half of all spike-specific TCRs.

Source: peripheral blood, taken on day 0 of AZD1222 vaccination. This TCR was recovered from an adult in good health. V usage is TRBV28 and J usage is TRBJ1-1; TRBD1 matches 8 bases. The CDR3 reads CASSLTGGIVNTEAFF. The CDR3 DNA sequence: TGTGCCAGCAGTTTAACAGGGGGGATAGTGAACACTGAAGCTTTCTTT. The whole variable domain, remainder taken from reference TRBV28 and TRBJ1-1, is DVKVTQSSRYLVKRTGEKVFLECVQDMDHENMFWYRQDPGLGLRLIYFSYDVKMKEKGDIPEGYSVSREKKERFSLILESASTNQTSMYLCASSLTGGIVNTEAFFGQGTRLTVV.